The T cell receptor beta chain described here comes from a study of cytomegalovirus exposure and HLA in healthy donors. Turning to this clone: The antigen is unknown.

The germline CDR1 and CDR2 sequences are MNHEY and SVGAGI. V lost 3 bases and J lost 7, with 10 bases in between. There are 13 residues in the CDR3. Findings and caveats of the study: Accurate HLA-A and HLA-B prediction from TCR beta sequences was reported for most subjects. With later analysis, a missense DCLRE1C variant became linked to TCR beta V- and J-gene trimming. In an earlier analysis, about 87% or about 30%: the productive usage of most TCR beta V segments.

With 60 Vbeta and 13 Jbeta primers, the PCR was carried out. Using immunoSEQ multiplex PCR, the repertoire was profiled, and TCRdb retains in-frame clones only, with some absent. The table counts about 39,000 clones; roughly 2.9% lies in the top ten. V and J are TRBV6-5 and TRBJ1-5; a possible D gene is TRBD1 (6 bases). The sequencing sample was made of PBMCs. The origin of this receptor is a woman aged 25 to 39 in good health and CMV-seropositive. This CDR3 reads CASSYFRGQPQHF. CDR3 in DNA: TGTGCCAGCAGTTATTTCAGGGGCCAGCCCCAGCATTTT.